This TCR beta chain was captured by sequencing in a study of blood T cell repertoires in COVID-19. V was cut by 5 bases and J by 9 bases, with 13 bases left in between. The CDR3 has 11 residues. In germline, CDR1 is DFQATT, CDR2 SNEGSKA (reference sequence). All enrollees were roughly 18 to 95 years old and from about 25 US areas. This table comes from immunoSEQ multiplex PCR, and its TCRdb copy is limited to in-frame clones, with some not included. The data hold 200,000 to 250,000 clones, with 75% to 85% observed a single time. This TCR came from a woman aged 40 to 55 with acute COVID-19. This chain uses TRBV20-1 with TRBJ2-5; D unresolved. Sequencing used PBMCs or T cells enriched from blood (not recorded which). In DNA, the CDR3 is TGCAGTGCTGTCGGTCCTTCGGCCCAGTACTTC. It yields the protein CSAVGPSAQYF.